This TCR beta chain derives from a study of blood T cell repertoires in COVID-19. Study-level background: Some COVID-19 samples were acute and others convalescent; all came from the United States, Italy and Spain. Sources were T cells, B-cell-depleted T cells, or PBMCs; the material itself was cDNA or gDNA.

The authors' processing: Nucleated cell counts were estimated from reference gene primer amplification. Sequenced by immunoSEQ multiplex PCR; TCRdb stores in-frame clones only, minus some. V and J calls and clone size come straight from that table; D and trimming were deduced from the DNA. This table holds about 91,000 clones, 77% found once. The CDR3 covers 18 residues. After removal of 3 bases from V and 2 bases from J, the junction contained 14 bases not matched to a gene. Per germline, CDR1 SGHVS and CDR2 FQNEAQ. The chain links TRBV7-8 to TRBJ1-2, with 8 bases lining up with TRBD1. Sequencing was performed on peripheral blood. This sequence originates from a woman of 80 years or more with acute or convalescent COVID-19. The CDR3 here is CASSLGARGQVGNYGYTF. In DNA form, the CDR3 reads TGTGCCAGCAGCTTGGGGGCCAGGGGGCAGGTGGGAAACTATGGCTACACCTTC.